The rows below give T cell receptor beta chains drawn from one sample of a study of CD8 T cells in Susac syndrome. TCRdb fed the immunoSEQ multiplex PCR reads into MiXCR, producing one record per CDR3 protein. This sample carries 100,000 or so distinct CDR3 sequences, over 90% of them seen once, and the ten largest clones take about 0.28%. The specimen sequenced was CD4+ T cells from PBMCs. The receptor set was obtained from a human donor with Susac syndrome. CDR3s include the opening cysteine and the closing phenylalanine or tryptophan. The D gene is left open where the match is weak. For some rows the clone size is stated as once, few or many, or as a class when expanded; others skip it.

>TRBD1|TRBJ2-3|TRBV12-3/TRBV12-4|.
CASSPGAGGTDTQYF
TGTGCCAGCAGTCCTGGGGCAGGGGGAACAGATACGCAGTATTTT
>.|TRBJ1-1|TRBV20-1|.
CSARDFSVTFF
TGCAGTGCTAGAGACTTCTCGGTTACTTTCTTT
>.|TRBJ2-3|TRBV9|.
CASSALGTDTQYF
TGTGCCAGCAGCGCACTAGGGACAGATACGCAGTATTTT
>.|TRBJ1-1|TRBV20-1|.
CSARGRAGTKTEAFF
TGCAGTGCTAGAGGGAGGGCAGGGACGAAGACTGAAGCTTTCTTT
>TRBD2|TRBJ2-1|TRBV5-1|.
CASSLAGGSGVSYNEQFF
TGCGCCAGCAGCTTGGCCGGCGGTAGCGGGGTCTCCTACAATGAGCAGTTCTTC
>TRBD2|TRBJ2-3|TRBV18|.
CASSPNLLAGGPDTQYF
TGTGCCAGCTCACCGAATTTACTAGCGGGGGGGCCTGATACGCAGTATTTT
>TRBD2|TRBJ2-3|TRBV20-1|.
CSARTSGGTDTQYF
TGCAGTGCCCGGACTAGCGGGGGCACAGATACGCAGTATTTT
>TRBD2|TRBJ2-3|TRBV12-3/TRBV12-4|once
CASSFGLAGVGTDTQYF
TGTGCCAGCAGTTTCGGACTAGCGGGGGTCGGCACAGATACGCAGTATTTT
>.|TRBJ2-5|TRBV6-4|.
CASSRQAQETQYF
TGTGCCAGCAGCAGACAGGCCCAAGAGACCCAGTACTTC
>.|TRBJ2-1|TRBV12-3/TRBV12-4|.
CASSLRMGGAHNEQFF
TGTGCCAGCAGTTTGAGGATGGGGGGGGCCCACAATGAGCAGTTCTTC
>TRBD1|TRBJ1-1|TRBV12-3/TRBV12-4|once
CASSARQGPNTEAFF
TGTGCCAGCAGTGCTCGACAGGGACCGAACACTGAAGCTTTCTTT
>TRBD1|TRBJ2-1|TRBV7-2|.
CASSRGQATYNEQFF
TGTGCCAGCAGCCGCGGACAGGCTACCTACAATGAGCAGTTCTTC
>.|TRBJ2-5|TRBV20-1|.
CSAREMQGLETQYF
TGCAGTGCTAGAGAGATGCAGGGGTTAGAGACCCAGTACTTC
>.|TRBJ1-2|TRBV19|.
CASSSPPREGDGYTF
TGTGCCAGTAGTTCGCCTCCCAGGGAGGGAGATGGCTACACCTTC
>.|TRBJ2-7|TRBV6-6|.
CASSRPGEQYF
TGTGCCAGCAGCCGTCCCGGGGAGCAGTACTTC
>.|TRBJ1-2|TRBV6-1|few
CASSSTGSWGYTF
TGTGCCAGCAGCTCTACAGGGTCGTGGGGCTACACCTTC
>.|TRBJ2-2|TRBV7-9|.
CASSLGPISYPNTGELFF
TGTGCCAGCAGCTTGGGCCCGATCAGTTACCCGAACACCGGGGAGCTGTTTTTT
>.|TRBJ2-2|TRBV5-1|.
CASSLLGTGELFF
TGCGCCAGCAGCTTGCTGGGCACCGGGGAGCTGTTTTTT
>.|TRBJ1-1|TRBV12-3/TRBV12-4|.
CASRTLGAEAFF
TGTGCCAGCAGGACCTTGGGGGCTGAAGCTTTCTTT
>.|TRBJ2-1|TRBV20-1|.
CSASRTSSISYNEQFF
TGCAGTGCTAGTCGGACGTCTAGCATCTCCTACAATGAGCAGTTCTTC
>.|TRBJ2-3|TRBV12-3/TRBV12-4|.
CASSSRQASTDTQYF
TGTGCCAGCAGTTCGAGACAGGCTAGCACAGATACGCAGTATTTT
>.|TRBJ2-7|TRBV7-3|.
CASSPGQLAEQYF
TGTGCCAGCAGCCCCGGACAGTTGGCCGAGCAGTACTTC
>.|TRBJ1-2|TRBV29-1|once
CSAQQDNYGYTF
TGCAGCGCTCAACAGGATAACTATGGCTACACCTTC
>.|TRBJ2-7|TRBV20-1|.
CSARGGGQGQRNEQYF
TGCAGTGCTAGAGGGGGCGGACAAGGGCAAAGGAACGAGCAGTACTTC
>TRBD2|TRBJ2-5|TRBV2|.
CAWGQAGGRETQYF
TGTGCCTGGGGACAAGCGGGGGGGCGGGAGACCCAGTACTTC
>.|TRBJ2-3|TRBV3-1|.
CASSLPSTDTQYF
TGTGCCAGCAGCCTACCGAGCACAGATACGCAGTATTTT
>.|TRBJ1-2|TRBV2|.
CASSGRRASYTF
TGTGCCAGCAGTGGGCGTAGGGCATCCTACACCTTC
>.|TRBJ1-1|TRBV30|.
CAWRGGRAEAFF
TGTGCCTGGAGGGGAGGTAGAGCTGAAGCTTTCTTT
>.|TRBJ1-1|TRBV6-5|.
CASSTYVGTAEAFF
TGTGCCAGCAGTACCTACGTAGGGACGGCCGAAGCTTTCTTT
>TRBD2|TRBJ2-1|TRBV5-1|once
CASSYTSGGWNEQFF
TGCGCCAGCAGCTACACTAGCGGGGGATGGAATGAGCAGTTCTTC
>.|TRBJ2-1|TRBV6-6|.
CASSPLRINEQFF
TGTGCCAGCAGTCCCTTGCGAATCAATGAGCAGTTCTTC
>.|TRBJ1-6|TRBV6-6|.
CASIEDSPNSPLHF
TGTGCCAGCATCGAAGACAGTCCAAATTCACCCCTCCACTTT
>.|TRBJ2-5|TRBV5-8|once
CASSLEAGGQETQYF
TGTGCCAGCAGCTTGGAAGCGGGCGGGCAAGAGACCCAGTACTTC
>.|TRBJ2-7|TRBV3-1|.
CASSQVQSYEQYF
TGTGCCAGCAGCCAAGTTCAGTCCTACGAGCAGTACTTC
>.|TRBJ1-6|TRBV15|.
CATKRDNSPLHF
TGTGCCACCAAACGGGATAATTCACCCCTCCACTTT
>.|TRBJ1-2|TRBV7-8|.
CASSSLGRSQYF
TGTGCCAGCAGTAGCTTAGGGCGTTCTCAATACTTC
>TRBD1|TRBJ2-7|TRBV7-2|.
CASSNSGGYEQYF
TGTGCCAGCTCAAATTCAGGGGGATACGAGCAGTACTTC
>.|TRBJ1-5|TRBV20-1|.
CSARPGTLKEPQHF
TGCAGTGCTAGACCCGGGACCCTTAAGGAGCCCCAGCATTTT
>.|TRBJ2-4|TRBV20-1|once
CSASGTAGNIQYF
TGCAGTGCTAGTGGGACAGCGGGGAACATTCAGTACTTC
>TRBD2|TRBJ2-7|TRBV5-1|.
CASSTAREGSEQYF
TGCGCCAGCAGCACGGCCAGGGAGGGAAGCGAGCAGTACTTC
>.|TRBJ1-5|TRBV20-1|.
CSAWSGNQPQLF
TGCAGTGCGTGGTCTGGCAATCAGCCCCAGCTTTTT
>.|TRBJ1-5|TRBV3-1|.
CASSQGRGGGRQPQHF
TGTGCCAGCAGCCAAGGGCGTGGGGGAGGAAGGCAGCCCCAGCATTTT
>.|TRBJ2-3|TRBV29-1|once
CSVMNPPQYF
TGCAGCGTTATGAACCCTCCGCAGTATTTT
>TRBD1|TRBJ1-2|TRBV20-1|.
CSAVPGQGARGYGYTF
TGCAGTGCTGTACCGGGACAGGGGGCGCGGGGCTATGGCTACACCTTC
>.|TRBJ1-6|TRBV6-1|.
CASSEELGGSSYNSPLHF
TGTGCCAGCAGTGAAGAACTGGGCGGCAGCTCCTATAATTCACCCCTCCACTTT
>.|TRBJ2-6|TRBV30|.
CALLGPGANVLTF
TGTGCCTTGCTGGGGCCTGGGGCCAACGTCCTGACTTTC